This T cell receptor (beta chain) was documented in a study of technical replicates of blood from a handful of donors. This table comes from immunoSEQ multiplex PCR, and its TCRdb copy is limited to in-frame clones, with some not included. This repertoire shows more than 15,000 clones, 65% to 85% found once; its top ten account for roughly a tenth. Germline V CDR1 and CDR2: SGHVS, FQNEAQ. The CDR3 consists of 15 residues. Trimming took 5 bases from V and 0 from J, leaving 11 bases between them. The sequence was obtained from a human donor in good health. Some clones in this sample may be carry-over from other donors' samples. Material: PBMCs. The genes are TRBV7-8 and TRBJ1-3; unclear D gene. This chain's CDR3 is CASSPEGTSGNTIYF. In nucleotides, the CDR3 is TGTGCCAGCAGCCCAGAGGGAACCTCTGGAAACACCATATATTTT. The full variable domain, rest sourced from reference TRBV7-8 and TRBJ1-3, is GAGVSQSPRYKVAKRGQDVALRCDPISGHVSLFWYQQALGQGPEFLTYFQNEAQLDKSGLPSDRFFAERPEGSVSTLKIQRTQQEDSAVYLCASSPEGTSGNTIYFGEGSWLTVV.